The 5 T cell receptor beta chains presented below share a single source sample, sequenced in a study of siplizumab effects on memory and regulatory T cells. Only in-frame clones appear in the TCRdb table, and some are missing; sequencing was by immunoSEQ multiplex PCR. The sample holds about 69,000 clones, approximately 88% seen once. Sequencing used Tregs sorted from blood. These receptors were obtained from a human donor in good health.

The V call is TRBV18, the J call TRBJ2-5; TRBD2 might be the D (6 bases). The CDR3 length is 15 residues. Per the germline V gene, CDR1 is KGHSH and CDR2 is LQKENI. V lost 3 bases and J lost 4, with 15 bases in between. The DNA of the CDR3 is TGTGCCAGCTCACCTAGCCTCAGGAGGGGAGAGACCCAGTACTTC. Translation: CASSPSLRRGETQYF.

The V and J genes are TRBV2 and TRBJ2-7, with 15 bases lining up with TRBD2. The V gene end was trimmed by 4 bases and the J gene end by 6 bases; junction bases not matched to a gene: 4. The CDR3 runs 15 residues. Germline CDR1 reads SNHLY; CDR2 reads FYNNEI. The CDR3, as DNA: TGTGCCAGCAGTGGGACTAGCGGGAGGGCCGGCGAGCAGTACTTC. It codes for CASSGTSGRAGEQYF.

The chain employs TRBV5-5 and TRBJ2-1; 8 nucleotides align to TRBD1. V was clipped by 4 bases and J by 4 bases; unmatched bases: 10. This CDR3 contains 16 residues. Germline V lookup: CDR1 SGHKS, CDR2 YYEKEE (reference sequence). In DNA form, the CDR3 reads TGTGCCAGCAGCCGCCGGACAGGGTACTCTTACAATGAGCAGTTCTTC. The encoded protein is CASSRRTGYSYNEQFF.

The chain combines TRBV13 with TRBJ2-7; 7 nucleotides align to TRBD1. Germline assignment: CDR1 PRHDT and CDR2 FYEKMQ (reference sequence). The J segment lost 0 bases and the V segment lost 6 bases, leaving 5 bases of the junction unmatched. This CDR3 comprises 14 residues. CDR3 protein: CASRLGTASYEQYF. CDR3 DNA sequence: TGTGCCAGCAGGCTAGGGACAGCCTCCTACGAGCAGTACTTC.

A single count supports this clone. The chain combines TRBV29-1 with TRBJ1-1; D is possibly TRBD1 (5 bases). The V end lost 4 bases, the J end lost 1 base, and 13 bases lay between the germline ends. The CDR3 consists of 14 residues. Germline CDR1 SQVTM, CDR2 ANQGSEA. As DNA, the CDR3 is TGCAGCGTTGGACAGTTCATTAGGAACACTGAAGCTTTCTTT. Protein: CSVGQFIRNTEAFF.